This TCR beta chain was captured by sequencing in a study of T-cell reconstitution after alpha-beta-depleted transplantation in children. Unique molecular identifiers were incorporated during preparation of the TCRbeta library. TCRdb re-derived calls from the PCR reads in MiXCR, one entry per CDR3 protein. The data hold some 350,000 distinct CDR3 sequences, with 16% observed a single time. Turning to this clonotype: Its antigen remains unknown.

The CDR3 is 12 amino acids. V lost 3 bases, J lost 6 bases, and 9 bases lay in between. Germline CDR1 is DFQATT and CDR2 is SNEGSKA (reference sequence). Whole-study findings and limits: The main origin of T-cell counts and diversity one year after transplant was newly produced T cells.

This material consisted of PBMCs, mostly from graft donor cells, taken 360 days after TCRalphabeta/CD19-depleted stem cell transplant. The clonotype was recovered from a male patient between 2 and 10 years old who had a stem cell transplant for acute lymphoblastic leukemia, so the T cells may come from the graft donor. The chain recombines TRBV20-1 with TRBJ2-1; the D is unclear. CDR3 loop: CSASRPINEQFF. The CDR3 region has the DNA TGCAGTGCTAGCCGCCCAATCAATGAGCAGTTCTTC.